Sequencing of this T cell receptor beta chain was carried out in a study of blood T cell repertoires in COVID-19. Study-level background: Italy, Spain and the United States were the sources of the convalescent and acute COVID-19 samples.

Measured with immunoSEQ multiplex PCR; TCRdb has only the in-frame clones, and not every one. There are about 140,000 clones in the sample; about 84% occur only once, and 8.8% lies in the top ten. CDR1 KGHSH and CDR2 LQKENI come from the germline V gene. Trimming took 6 bases from V and 0 from J, leaving 15 bases between them. The CDR3 runs 17 residues. This receptor was obtained from a woman older than 75 in a cohort sampled during active or convalescent COVID-19. The rearrangement joins TRBV18 to TRBJ2-6, with D hard to call. The sequenced material came from peripheral blood. As DNA, the CDR3 is TGTGCCAGCTCCCTGTCTTCCTTCGGCTCTGGGGCCAACGTCCTGACTTTC. Amino acids: CASSLSSFGSGANVLTF.